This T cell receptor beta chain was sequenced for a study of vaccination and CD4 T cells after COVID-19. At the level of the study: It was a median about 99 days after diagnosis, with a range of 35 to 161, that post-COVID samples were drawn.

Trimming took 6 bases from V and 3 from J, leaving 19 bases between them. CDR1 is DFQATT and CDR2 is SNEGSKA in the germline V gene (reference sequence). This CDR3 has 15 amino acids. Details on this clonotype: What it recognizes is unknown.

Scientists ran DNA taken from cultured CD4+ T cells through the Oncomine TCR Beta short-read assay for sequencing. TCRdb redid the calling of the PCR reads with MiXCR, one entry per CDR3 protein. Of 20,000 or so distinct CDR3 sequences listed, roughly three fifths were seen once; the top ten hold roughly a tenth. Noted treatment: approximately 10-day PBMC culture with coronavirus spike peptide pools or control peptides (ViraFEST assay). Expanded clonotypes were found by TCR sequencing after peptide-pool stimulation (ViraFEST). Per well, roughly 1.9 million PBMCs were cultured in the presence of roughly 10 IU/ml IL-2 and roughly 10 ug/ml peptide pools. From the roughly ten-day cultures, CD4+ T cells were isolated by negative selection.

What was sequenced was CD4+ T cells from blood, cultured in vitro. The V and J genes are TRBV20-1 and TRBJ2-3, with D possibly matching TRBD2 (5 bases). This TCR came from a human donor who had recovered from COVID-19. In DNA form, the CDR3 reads TGCAGTGCAATAGCCCCAGCGGCCGGGACAGATACGCAGTATTTT. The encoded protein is CSAIAPAAGTDTQYF.